This TCR beta chain was documented in a study of OX40 agonist ivuxolimab in advanced cancers. As to this clone: Other DNA sequences in the same sample also yield this CDR3.

Clones were sequenced by immunoSEQ multiplex PCR, and TCRdb holds only the in-frame ones, with some missing. The profile shows about 47,000 clones, under 90% of them singletons. The starting material was CD4+ or CD8+ T cells sorted from blood, obtained in a trial of the OX40 agonist ivuxolimab. The clonotype originates from an adult with an advanced solid tumor such as melanoma, head and neck, liver or kidney cancer.

The CDR3 sequence is CASSYSGQEGYNEQFF. CDR3 bases: TGTGCCAGCAGTTATTCAGGGCAGGAAGGGTACAATGAGCAGTTCTTC. The rearrangement joins TRBV27 to TRBJ2-1; D is perhaps TRBD1 (5 bases). CDR3 length equals 16 residues. The germline V gene has CDR1 MNHEY and CDR2 SMNVEV (reference sequence). Trimming took 4 bases from V and 4 from J, leaving 17 bases between them.